Each of the 22 T cell receptor beta chains below was sequenced from the same sample in a study of neoadjuvant nivolumab and ipilimumab in lung cancer (dated by TCRdb to between 2020 and 2021). This specimen's time point label, interpreted: at surgical resection after neoadjuvant nivolumab +/- ipilimumab. The library was built by means of the immunoSEQ multiplex PCR assay. TCRdb limited this immuneACCESS table to in-frame rearrangements with V and J called. A share of clones is missing; checked studies link under half to unresolved V genes, and the rest is unexplained. In this sample the table shows 4,500 to 5,000 clones, more than 60% of which occur a single time. The top ten clonotypes cover roughly 10% of the sample. This sample comprised tumor tissue, obtained after neoadjuvant nivolumab, alone or with ipilimumab, at or shortly before surgery. These receptors were collected from an adult with non-small cell lung cancer.

This clone has more than one count but fewer than ten. The chain carries TRBV27 and TRBJ1-5; the D gene is possibly TRBD1 (5 bases). This CDR3 is 15 amino acids long. V dropped 2 bases and J dropped 1 base, with 9 bases sitting between them. Germline assignment: CDR1 MNHEY and CDR2 SMNVEV (reference sequence). The CDR3: CASSLEGWSNQPQHF. In nucleotides, the CDR3 is TGTGCCAGCAGTTTAGAGGGGTGGAGCAATCAGCCCCAGCATTTT.

The V and J genes are TRBV2 and TRBJ1-1; D call uncertain. Per the germline V gene, CDR1 is SNHLY and CDR2 is FYNNEI. The CDR3 sequence is 14 residues long. The ends were cut back, 9 bases at V and 4 bases at J, with 18 bases in the middle. Here the CDR3 DNA reads TGTGCCAGTGAAAGTAGAGGCTCAGGCACTGAAGCTTTCTTT. It codes for CASESRGSGTEAFF.

The chain uses TRBV5-1 and TRBJ2-7; tentative D call: TRBD2 (5 bases). The CDR3 has 15 amino acids. From germline, CDR1 is SGHRS and CDR2 YFSETQ. The V end lost 1 base, the J end lost 0 bases, and 11 bases lay between the germline ends. CDR3 sequence: CASSLPGLSSYEQYF. DNA for the CDR3: TGCGCCAGCAGCTTGCCCGGACTGAGCTCCTACGAGCAGTACTTC.

This sequence joins TRBV29-1 and TRBJ1-4; D is perhaps TRBD1 (5 bases). CDR1 is SQVTM and CDR2 is ANQGSEA in the germline V gene. The CDR3 covers 12 residues. V lost 3 bases and J 4 bases, leaving 6 bases between the germline ends. The CDR3 loop is CSVEGGNEKLFF. As DNA, the CDR3 is TGCAGCGTTGAGGGGGGTAATGAAAAACTGTTTTTT.

J is TRBJ1-1 and V is TRBV7-9, with D hard to call. V lost 1 base and J 1 base, leaving 10 bases between the germline ends. The CDR3 extends over 15 amino acids. CDR1 is SEHNR and CDR2 is FQNEAQ in the germline V gene (reference sequence). The CDR3 DNA follows: TGTGCCAGCAGCTTAGTTTTGGGCCCGAACACTGAAGCTTTCTTT. This encodes CASSLVLGPNTEAFF.

This clone occurred a few times. The chain joins TRBV6-5 to TRBJ2-5; possible D gene TRBD1, 6 bases. The ends were cut back, 6 bases at V and 1 base at J, with 15 bases in the middle. The CDR3 extends over 15 amino acids. Germline lookup yields CDR1 MNHEY and CDR2 SVGAGI. CDR3 in amino acids: CASSPTGQTQETQYF. The CDR3 DNA follows: TGTGCCAGCAGCCCTACTGGACAGACCCAAGAGACCCAGTACTTC.

The genes are TRBV28 and TRBJ1-2; tentatively, D is TRBD1 (5 bases). The CDR3 is 14 residues long. Trimming removed 5 bases from V and 10 bases from J, with 20 bases in between. The germline V gene has CDR1 MDHEN and CDR2 SYDVKM. The chain's CDR3 is CASSPPFGPGDYTF. The CDR3, as DNA: TGTGCCAGCAGTCCCCCGTTTGGTCCGGGGGACTACACCTTC.

This clone was picked up a small number of times. This rearrangement joins TRBV5-1 to TRBJ1-2; 7 bases are a match to TRBD1. V dropped 3 bases and J dropped 4; count of bases not matched to a gene: 3. This CDR3 contains 13 residues. Germline V gives CDR1 SGHRS, CDR2 YFSETQ. The CDR3, as DNA: TGCGCCAGCAGCTCCGGGACAGTCTATGGCTACACCTTC. It encodes CASSSGTVYGYTF.

V gene TRBV6-5 combines with J gene TRBJ2-5; 10 nucleotides match TRBD2. Germline V gives CDR1 MNHEY, CDR2 SVGAGI. The CDR3 totals 15 residues. J gave up 6 bases and V 4 bases, and 8 bases lay outside the gene matches. The CDR3 region has the DNA TGTGCCAGCAGTTCGGCAGCGGGGGGGATTAAGACCCAGTACTTC. This sequence encodes CASSSAAGGIKTQYF.

This chain connects TRBV19 to TRBJ1-6, with 7 bases that match TRBD1. The germline gives CDR1 LNHDA, CDR2 SQIVND (reference sequence). Trimming removed 5 bases from V and 0 bases from J; junction bases left unmatched: 7. The CDR3 extends over 17 amino acids. The CDR3 bases are TGTGCCAGTAGTGCTACAGGGGTACACTCCTATAATTCACCCCTCCACTTT. It translates to CASSATGVHSYNSPLHF.

The chain is built from TRBV2 and TRBJ2-2; the D is unclear. Germline V gene sequence: CDR1 SNHLY, CDR2 FYNNEI. CDR3 length equals 13 residues. Trimming stripped 4 bases from V and 2 bases from J, with 5 bases between. In DNA, the CDR3 is TGTGCCAGCAGTGCCAGCAACACCGGGGAGCTGTTTTTT. As protein: CASSASNTGELFF.

This clone was observed once. The V and J genes are TRBV5-1 and TRBJ2-5; TRBD2 matches 8 bases. In germline, CDR1 is SGHRS, CDR2 YFSETQ. V dropped 0 bases and J dropped 5; count of bases not matched to a gene: 6. The CDR3 is made up of 15 amino acids. This chain's CDR3 is CASSLAGSSGETQYF. The CDR3 DNA reads as TGCGCCAGCAGCTTGGCTGGCTCTAGCGGGGAGACCCAGTACTTC.

This chain joins TRBV25-1 and TRBJ1-6; weak D call: TRBD1 (6 bases). V was cut by 8 bases and J by 7 bases, with 15 bases left in between. This CDR3 spans 14 amino acids. Germline V gene lookup returns CDR1 MGHDK and CDR2 SYGVNS. This CDR3 is CASSEGGFNSPLHF. CDR3 DNA: TGTGCCAGCTCGGAGGGGGGGTTCAATTCACCCCTCCACTTT. Using reference TRBV25-1 and TRBJ1-6 for the parts outside the CDR3, the full variable domain is EADIYQTPRYLVIGTGKKITLECSQTMGHDKMYWYQQDPGMELHLIHYSYGVNSTEKGDLSSESTVSRIRTEHFPLTLESARPSHTSQYLCASSEGGFNSPLHFGNGTRLTVT.

This clone showed up just once. The rearrangement joins TRBV7-2 to TRBJ2-4, with 14 bases fitting TRBD2. The CDR3 runs to 19 residues. V lost 1 base to trimming and J lost 2 bases; unmatched junction nucleotides: 7. The V gene's germline CDR1 is SGHTA and CDR2 FQGNSA. The CDR3 sequence: CASSLVGGLAGGTKNIQYF. The CDR3 DNA follows: TGTGCCAGCAGCTTAGTCGGAGGACTAGCGGGGGGTACCAAAAACATTCAGTACTTC. The full variable domain, completed using reference TRBV7-2 and TRBJ2-4, is GAGVSQSPSNKVTEKGKDVELRCDPISGHTALYWYRQSLGQGLEFLIYFQGNSAPDKSGLPSDRFSAERTGGSVSTLTIQRTQQEDSAVYLCASSLVGGLAGGTKNIQYFGAGTRLSVL.

The V gene is TRBV28, the J gene TRBJ1-2; D ambiguous. V was cut by 8 bases and J by 6 bases, with 13 bases left in between. Germline CDR1 and CDR2: MDHEN and SYDVKM. The CDR3 is 12 amino acids. The CDR3 region has the DNA TGTGCCAGCGGCCTGTTGGGGAATGGCTACACCTTC. Translating it yields CASGLLGNGYTF.

This chain links TRBV5-6 with TRBJ2-5; D remains unclear. The CDR3 is 13 residues long. V was shortened by 0 bases and J by 4 bases, with 7 bases between the two germline ends. Germline CDR1 SGHDT, CDR2 YYEEEE. The CDR3 DNA sequence: TGTGCCAGCAGCTTGGCGCAGACAGAGACCCAGTACTTC. Translated, it gives CASSLAQTETQYF.

The chain uses TRBV19 and TRBJ1-1; D may be TRBD1 (5 bases). Germline loops: CDR1 LNHDA, CDR2 SQIVND (reference sequence). The CDR3 extends over 13 amino acids. V lost 5 bases and J lost 0, with 7 bases in between. The DNA of the CDR3 is TGTGCCAGTAGTGAGACAGTGAACACTGAAGCTTTCTTT. Its translation: CASSETVNTEAFF.

This sequence joins TRBV27 and TRBJ2-1, with D perhaps matching TRBD2 (6 bases). The CDR3 covers 14 residues. Looked up from germline, CDR1 is MNHEY and CDR2 is SMNVEV (reference sequence). Trimming left V 2 bases short and J 10 bases short, with 15 bases between. In nucleotides, the CDR3 is TGTGCCAGCAGTTTAGGTGGGGGGTTCCCAGAGCAGTTCTTC. Protein: CASSLGGGFPEQFF.

This clone is a singleton in its sample. The gene calls are TRBV6-5 and TRBJ2-7, with a weak D call TRBD1 (5 bases). The CDR3 length is 14 residues. The ends were cut back, 5 bases at V and 0 bases at J, with 11 bases in the middle. Germline V CDR1 and CDR2: MNHEY, SVGAGI. The CDR3 region has the DNA TGTGCCAGCAGTAGGGGTCGCTACTCCTACGAGCAGTACTTC. This encodes CASSRGRYSYEQYF.

The chain couples TRBV18 to TRBJ2-7, with D possibly matching TRBD2 (5 bases). Trimming cost V 2 bases and J 0 bases, with 14 bases left between them. In germline, CDR1 is KGHSH, CDR2 LQKENI. This CDR3 has 16 amino acids. CDR3 residues: CASSPGRNTFSYEQYF. The CDR3, as DNA: TGTGCCAGCTCACCAGGGAGAAACACCTTCTCCTACGAGCAGTACTTC.

This sequence joins TRBV19 and TRBJ2-2; D tentatively reads TRBD1 or TRBD2 (6 bases each). V shed 1 base and J shed 5 bases, with 8 bases lying between them. The V gene's germline CDR1 is LNHDA and CDR2 SQIVND (reference sequence). This CDR3 region has 14 residues. The CDR3 loop is CASSIGGGTGELFF. Here the CDR3 DNA reads TGTGCCAGTAGTATAGGAGGGGGGACCGGGGAGCTGTTTTTT.

The V call is TRBV18, the J call TRBJ1-2; 7 bases match TRBD1. V shed 6 bases, J shed 5 bases, and the junction held 18 bases outside the gene matches. The CDR3 is made up of 17 amino acids. Germline values: CDR1 KGHSH, CDR2 LQKENI. The CDR3: CASSPTGAGSLPYGYTF. For the CDR3, the DNA is TGTGCCAGCTCGCCAACAGGGGCCGGATCCCTCCCGTATGGCTACACCTTC.